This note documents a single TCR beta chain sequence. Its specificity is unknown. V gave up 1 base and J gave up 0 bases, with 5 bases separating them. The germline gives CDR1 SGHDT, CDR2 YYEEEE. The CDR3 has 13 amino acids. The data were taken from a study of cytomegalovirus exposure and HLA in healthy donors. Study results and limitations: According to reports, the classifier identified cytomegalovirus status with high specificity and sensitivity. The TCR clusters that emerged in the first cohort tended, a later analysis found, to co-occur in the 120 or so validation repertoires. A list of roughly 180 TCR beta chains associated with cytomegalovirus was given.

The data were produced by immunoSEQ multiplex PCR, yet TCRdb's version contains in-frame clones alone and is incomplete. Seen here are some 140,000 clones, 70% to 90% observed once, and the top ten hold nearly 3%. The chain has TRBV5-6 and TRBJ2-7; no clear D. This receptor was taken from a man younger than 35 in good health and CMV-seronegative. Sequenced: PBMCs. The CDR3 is CASSLHGSYEQYF. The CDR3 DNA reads TGTGCCAGCAGCTTGCACGGCTCCTACGAGCAGTACTTC.